The clone carrying this T cell receptor (beta chain) was observed many times. The data were obtained in a study of read filtering for tumor transcriptome and immune sequencing. Study in general: The cohort had roughly 16 men and 14 to 15 women aged roughly 47 to 90, mean roughly 71 years. Transcriptome libraries were built from DNase-treated RNA. IR-seq gave about 4.05 to 11 million TCR reads per sample; RNA-seq gave about 80 to 1273.

Sampling of bone marrow took place during active disease in every patient. This library used around 400 ng RNA and molecular barcoded adaptors spanning alpha/delta and beta/gamma chains. TCRdb re-derived calls from the reads in MiXCR, one entry per CDR3 protein. The table has 100,000 to 150,000 distinct CDR3 sequences, over 10% seen once. This TCR was sampled from a donor older than 35 with multiple myeloma. Specimen: a population of CD138-negative cells sorted from bone marrow.

The CDR3 spells CASSPLPGVGEQFF. The CDR3 DNA is TGTGCCAGCTCACCACTACCTGGGGTAGGGGAGCAGTTCTTC. The chain couples TRBV18 to TRBJ2-1; D ambiguous. CDR1 is KGHSH and CDR2 is LQKENI in the germline V gene. This CDR3 has 14 residues. V lost 1 base, J lost 10 bases, and 14 bases lay in between.